The clone carrying this TCR beta chain has just one count. These data come from a study of blood T cell repertoires in COVID-19. Study-level background: Sites across the United States, Italy and Spain contributed samples from acute and convalescent COVID-19.

The length of the CDR3 is 16 residues. Trimming took off 3 bases at V and 5 bases at J, with 19 bases between the two ends. Per the germline V gene, CDR1 is ENHRY and CDR2 is SYGVKD. The repertoire was sequenced with immunoSEQ multiplex PCR; TCRdb's copy has only in-frame clones and lacks some. In the table there are about 120,000 clones, less than 90% of which are singletons. The sample comprised peripheral blood. The receptor was isolated from a woman aged 80 or older with acute or convalescent COVID-19. The chain recombines TRBV10-3 with TRBJ1-2; D might be TRBD1 (6 bases). CDR3 in amino acids: CAISDLQAAGAYGYTF. The CDR3 DNA sequence: TGTGCCATCAGTGACCTTCAAGCGGCAGGGGCGTATGGCTACACCTTC.